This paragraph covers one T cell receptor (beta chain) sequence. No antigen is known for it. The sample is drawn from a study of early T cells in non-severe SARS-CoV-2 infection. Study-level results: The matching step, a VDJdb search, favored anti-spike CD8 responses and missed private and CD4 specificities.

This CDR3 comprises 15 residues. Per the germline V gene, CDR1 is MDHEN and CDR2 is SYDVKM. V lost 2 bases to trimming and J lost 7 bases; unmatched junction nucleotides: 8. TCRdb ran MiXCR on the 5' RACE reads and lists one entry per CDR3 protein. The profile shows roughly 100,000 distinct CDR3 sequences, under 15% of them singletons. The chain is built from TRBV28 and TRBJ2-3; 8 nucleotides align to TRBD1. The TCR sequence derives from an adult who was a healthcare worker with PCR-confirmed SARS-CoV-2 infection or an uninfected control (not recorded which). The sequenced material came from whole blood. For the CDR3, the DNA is TGTGCCAGCAGTTTAGTTCGGACAGGGATAAATACGCAGTATTTT. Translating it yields CASSLVRTGINTQYF.